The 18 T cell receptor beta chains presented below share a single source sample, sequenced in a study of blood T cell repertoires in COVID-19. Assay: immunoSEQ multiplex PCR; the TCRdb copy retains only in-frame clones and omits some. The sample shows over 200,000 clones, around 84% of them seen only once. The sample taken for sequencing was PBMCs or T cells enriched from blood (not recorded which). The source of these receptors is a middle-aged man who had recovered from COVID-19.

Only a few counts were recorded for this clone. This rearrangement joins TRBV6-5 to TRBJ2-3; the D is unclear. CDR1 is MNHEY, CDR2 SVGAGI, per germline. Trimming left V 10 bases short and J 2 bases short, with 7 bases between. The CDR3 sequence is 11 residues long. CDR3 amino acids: CATFYTDTQYF. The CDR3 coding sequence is TGTGCCACCTTCTACACAGATACGCAGTATTTT.

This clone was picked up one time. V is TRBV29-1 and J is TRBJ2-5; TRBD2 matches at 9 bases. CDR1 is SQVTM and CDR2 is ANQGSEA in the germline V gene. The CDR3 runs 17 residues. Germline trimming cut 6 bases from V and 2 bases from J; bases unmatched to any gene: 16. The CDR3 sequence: CSVEPRGLAGIQETQYF. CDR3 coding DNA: TGCAGCGTCGAACCGAGGGGGCTAGCGGGAATACAAGAGACCCAGTACTTC.

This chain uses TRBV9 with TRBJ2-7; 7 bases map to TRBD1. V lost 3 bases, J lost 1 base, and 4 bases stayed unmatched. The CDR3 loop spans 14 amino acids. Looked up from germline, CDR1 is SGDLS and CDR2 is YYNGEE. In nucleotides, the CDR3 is TGTGCCAGCAGCGCGTCGACAGGGTCCTACGAGCAGTACTTC. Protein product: CASSASTGSYEQYF. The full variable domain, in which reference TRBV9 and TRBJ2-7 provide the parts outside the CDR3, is DSGVTQTPKHLITATGQRVTLRCSPRSGDLSVYWYQQSLDQGLQFLIQYYNGEERAKGNILERFSAQQFPDLHSELNLSSLELGDSALYFCASSASTGSYEQYFGPGTRLTVT.

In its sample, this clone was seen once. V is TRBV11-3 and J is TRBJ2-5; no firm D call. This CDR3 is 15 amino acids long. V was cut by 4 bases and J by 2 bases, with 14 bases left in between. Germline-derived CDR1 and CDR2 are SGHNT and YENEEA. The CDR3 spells CASSYRFGRQETQYF. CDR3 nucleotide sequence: TGTGCCAGCAGCTATCGGTTCGGCAGGCAAGAGACCCAGTACTTC.

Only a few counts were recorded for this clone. The DNA for the CDR3 is TGCGCCAGCAGCTTGGTACCAGGCCTCAATCAGCCCCAGCATTTT. Amino acids: CASSLVPGLNQPQHF. This chain links TRBV5-1 with TRBJ1-5, with D uncertain. The CDR3 contains 15 residues. Germline loops: CDR1 SGHRS, CDR2 YFSETQ. Trimming removed 0 bases at V and 3 bases at J, with 10 bases between.

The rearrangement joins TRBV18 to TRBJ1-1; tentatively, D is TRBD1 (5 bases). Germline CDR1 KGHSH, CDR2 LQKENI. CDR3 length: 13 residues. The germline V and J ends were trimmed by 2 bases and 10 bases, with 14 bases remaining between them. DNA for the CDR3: TGTGCCAGCTCACCATCCGTTGGGAGGGGAGCTTTCTTT. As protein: CASSPSVGRGAFF.

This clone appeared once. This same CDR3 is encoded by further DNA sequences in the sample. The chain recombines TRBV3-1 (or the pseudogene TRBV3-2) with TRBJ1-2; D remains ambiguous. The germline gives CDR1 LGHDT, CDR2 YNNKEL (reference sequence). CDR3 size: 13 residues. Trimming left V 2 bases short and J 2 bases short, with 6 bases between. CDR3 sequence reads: CASSQTENYGYTF. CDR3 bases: TGTGCCAGCAGCCAAACAGAAAACTATGGCTACACCTTC.

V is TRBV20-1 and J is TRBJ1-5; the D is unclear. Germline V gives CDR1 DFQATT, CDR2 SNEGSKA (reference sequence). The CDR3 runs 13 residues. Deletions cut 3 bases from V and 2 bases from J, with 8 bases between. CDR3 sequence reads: CSASSRGNQPQHF. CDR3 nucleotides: TGCAGTGCTAGTAGCCGGGGCAATCAGCCCCAGCATTTT.

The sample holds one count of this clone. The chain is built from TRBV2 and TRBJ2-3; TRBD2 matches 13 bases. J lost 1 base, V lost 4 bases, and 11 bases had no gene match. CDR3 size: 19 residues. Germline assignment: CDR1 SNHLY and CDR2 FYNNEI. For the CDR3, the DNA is TGTGCCAGCAGTGGGTACATTTGGACTAGCGGGAGAGGCACAGATACGCAGTATTTT. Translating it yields CASSGYIWTSGRGTDTQYF.

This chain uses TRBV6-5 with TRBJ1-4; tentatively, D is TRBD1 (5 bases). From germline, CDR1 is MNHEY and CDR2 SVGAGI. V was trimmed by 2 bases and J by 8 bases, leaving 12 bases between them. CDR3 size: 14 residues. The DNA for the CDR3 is TGTGCCAGCAGTTACAGGGGCTCAGACGAAAAACTGTTTTTT. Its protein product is CASSYRGSDEKLFF.

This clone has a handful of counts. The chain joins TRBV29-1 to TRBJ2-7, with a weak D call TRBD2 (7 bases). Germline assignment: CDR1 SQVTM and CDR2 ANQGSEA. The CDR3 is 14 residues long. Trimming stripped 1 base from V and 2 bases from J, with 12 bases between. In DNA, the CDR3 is TGCAGCGTTGAAGGAGTAGGGGGGGCCTACGAGCAGTACTTC. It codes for CSVEGVGGAYEQYF.

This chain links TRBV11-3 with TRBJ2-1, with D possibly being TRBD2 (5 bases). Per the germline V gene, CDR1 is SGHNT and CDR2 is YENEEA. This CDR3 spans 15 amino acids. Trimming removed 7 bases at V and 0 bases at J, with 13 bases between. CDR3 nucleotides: TGTGCCAGCACCGTGAGCGGTTACTCCTACAATGAGCAGTTCTTC. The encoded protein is CASTVSGYSYNEQFF.

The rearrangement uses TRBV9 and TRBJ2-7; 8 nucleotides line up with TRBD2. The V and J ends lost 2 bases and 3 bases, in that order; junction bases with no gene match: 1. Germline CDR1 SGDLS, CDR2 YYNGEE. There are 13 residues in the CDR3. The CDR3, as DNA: TGTGCCAGCAGCGTTACTAGCGGCTACGAGCAGTACTTC. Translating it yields CASSVTSGYEQYF.

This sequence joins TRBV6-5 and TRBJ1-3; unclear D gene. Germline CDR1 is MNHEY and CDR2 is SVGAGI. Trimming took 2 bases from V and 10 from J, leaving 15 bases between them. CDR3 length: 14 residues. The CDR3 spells CASSYREKVGTIYF. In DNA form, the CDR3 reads TGTGCCAGCAGTTACAGGGAGAAAGTTGGTACCATATATTTT.

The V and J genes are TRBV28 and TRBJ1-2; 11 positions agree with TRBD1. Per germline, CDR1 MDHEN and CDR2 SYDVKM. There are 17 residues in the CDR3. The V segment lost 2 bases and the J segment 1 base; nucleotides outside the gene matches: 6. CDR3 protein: CASSLGGTGGLNYGYTF. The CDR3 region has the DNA TGTGCCAGCAGTTTAGGCGGGACAGGGGGTCTTAACTATGGCTACACCTTC.

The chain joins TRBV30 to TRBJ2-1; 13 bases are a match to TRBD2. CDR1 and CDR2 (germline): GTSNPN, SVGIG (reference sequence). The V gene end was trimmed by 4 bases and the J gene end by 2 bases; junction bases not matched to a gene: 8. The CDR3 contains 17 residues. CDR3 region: CAWIPTSGRAAYNEQFF. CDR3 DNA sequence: TGTGCCTGGATTCCTACTAGCGGGAGGGCCGCCTACAATGAGCAGTTCTTC.

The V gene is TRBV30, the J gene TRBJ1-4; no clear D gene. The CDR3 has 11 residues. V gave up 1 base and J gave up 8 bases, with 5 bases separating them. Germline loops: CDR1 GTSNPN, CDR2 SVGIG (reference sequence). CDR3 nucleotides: TGTGCCTGGAGTGCTCCGGAAAAACTGTTTTTT. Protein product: CAWSAPEKLFF. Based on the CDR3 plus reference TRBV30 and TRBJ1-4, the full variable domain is SQTIHQWPATLVQPVGSPLSLECTVEGTSNPNLYWYRQAAGRGLQLLFYSVGIGQISSEVPQNLSASRPQDRQFILSSKKLLLSDSGFYLCAWSAPEKLFFGSGTQLSVL.

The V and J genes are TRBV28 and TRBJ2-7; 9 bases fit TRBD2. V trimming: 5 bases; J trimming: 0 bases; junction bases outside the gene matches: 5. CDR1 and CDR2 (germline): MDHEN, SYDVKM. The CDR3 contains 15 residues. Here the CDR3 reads CASSPLAGSSYEQYF. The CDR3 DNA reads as TGTGCCAGCAGTCCTCTAGCGGGGAGCTCCTACGAGCAGTACTTC.